This entry features one T cell receptor beta chain sequence. Antigen unknown. The data are from a study of graft-versus-host responses after intestinal transplantation. Study-wide results and limits: When patients had graft-donor T cell macrochimerism, their allografts held high graft-versus-host to host-versus-graft clonal ratios.

The V segment lost 8 bases and the J segment 2 bases; nucleotides outside the gene matches: 2. The CDR3 has 12 residues. CDR1 LNHDA and CDR2 SQIVND come from the germline V gene (reference sequence). Assay: immunoSEQ multiplex PCR; the TCRdb copy retains only in-frame clones and omits some. Among tens of thousands of clones listed, 94% were seen once. The TCR comes from a human patient who received an intestinal transplant, so some T cells may come from the graft donor. The starting material was PBMCs, obtained 156 days after intestinal transplant. The chain uses TRBV19 and TRBJ2-7; TRBD2 aligns across 8 bases. The CDR3 sequence: CASAGRAYEQYF. The CDR3 coding sequence is TGTGCCAGTGCCGGGAGGGCCTACGAGCAGTACTTC.